What follows are 27 T cell receptor beta chains derived from one specimen sequenced in a study of shared clonotypes between healthy human individuals. The method was immunoSEQ multiplex PCR; TCRdb's version includes in-frame clones alone and lacks a portion of them. The table has approximately 980,000 clones, more than 75% seen once; the top ten hold nearly 1.5%. The sample was memory CD4+ T cells sorted from blood. Subset given: CD45RA-negative fraction. The source is a man aged 18 to 29 in good health.

J is TRBJ2-1 and V is TRBV9; D is unclear. CDR1 is SGDLS and CDR2 is YYNGEE in the germline V gene. This CDR3 is built from 15 residues. V gave up 5 bases and J gave up 6 bases, with 18 bases separating them. CDR3 nucleotides: TGTGCCAGCAGACCACCTCCAGGCCATACCAATGAGCAGTTCTTC. Amino acids: CASRPPPGHTNEQFF.

The chain recombines TRBV28 with TRBJ2-7; D call uncertain. V lost 3 bases, J lost 2 bases, and 8 bases lay in between. Germline V gives CDR1 MDHEN, CDR2 SYDVKM. The CDR3 spans 13 residues. The DNA of the CDR3 is TGTGCCAGCAGTTTGCGCGTTACCTACGAGCAGTACTTC. Amino acids: CASSLRVTYEQYF.

This CDR3 is CASSLADRGITDTQYF. The CDR3 DNA follows: TGCGCCAGCAGCTTGGCGGACAGGGGAATCACAGATACGCAGTATTTT. The J gene is TRBJ2-3, the V gene TRBV5-1; 9 positions match TRBD1. Germline V CDR1 and CDR2: SGHRS, YFSETQ. With 0 bases clipped from V and 2 bases from J, the junction kept 4 bases outside the gene matches. The CDR3 has 16 residues.

The table lists this clone with a few counts. The chain has TRBV2 and TRBJ2-7; 9 nucleotides match TRBD2. The germline CDR1 and CDR2 sequences are SNHLY and FYNNEI. The CDR3 totals 14 residues. Trimming cost V 8 bases and J 3 bases; bases outside gene matches: 8. The CDR3 sequence is CASDLAGSYYEQYF. CDR3 sequence (DNA): TGTGCCAGCGATCTAGCGGGATCCTACTACGAGCAGTACTTC. The whole variable domain, filled in from reference TRBV2 and TRBJ2-7, reads EPEVTQTPSHQVTQMGQEVILRCVPISNHLYFYWYRQILGQKVEFLVSFYNNEISEKSEIFDDQFSVERPDGSNFTLKIRSTKLEDSAMYFCASDLAGSYYEQYFGPGTRLTVT.

This clone has a count of ten or more. A read error may produce the germline difference seen at one junction end. The chain recombines TRBV2 with TRBJ2-3; D is ambiguous. The CDR3 runs to 13 residues. The germline V gene encodes CDR1 SNHLY and CDR2 FYNNEI. The CDR3 sequence is CVNRVYGTDTQYF. CDR3 bases: TGCGTTAATAGGGTCTATGGCACAGATACGCAGTATTTT.

The chain links TRBV4-3 to TRBJ2-3, with a tentative D call TRBD2 (5 bases). Germline V gives CDR1 LGHNA, CDR2 YSLEER. Trimming stripped 5 bases from V and 2 bases from J, with 14 bases between. This CDR3 is built from 15 residues. CDR3 bases: TGCGCCAGCAGCGACCGAGGAGGAACCACAGATACGCAGTATTTT. The encoded protein is CASSDRGGTTDTQYF.

This clone was seen only a few times. Other DNA sequences in this sample translate to the same CDR3. The chain combines TRBV5-1 with TRBJ1-6; D is unresolved. CDR3 length: 14 residues. Trimming removed 0 bases from V and 7 bases from J, with 8 bases in between. CDR1 is SGHRS, CDR2 YFSETQ, per germline. The CDR3 DNA reads TGCGCCAGCAGCTTGGAGGCGGGGAATTCACCCCTCCACTTT. Its protein product is CASSLEAGNSPLHF.

The V call is TRBV5-1, the J call TRBJ1-5; 7 bases align to TRBD1. CDR1 is SGHRS and CDR2 is YFSETQ in the germline V gene. V shed 0 bases and J 3 bases; nucleotides not matched to a gene: 3. The CDR3 is 15 amino acids. The CDR3 DNA reads TGCGCCAGCAGCTTGGAGGGACAGATCAATCAGCCCCAGCATTTT. Protein sequence: CASSLEGQINQPQHF.

The chain uses TRBV5-1 and TRBJ2-1, with TRBD2 matching over 12 bases. Trimming at V came to 4 bases and at J to 1 base, leaving 3 bases not matched to a gene. Germline loops: CDR1 SGHRS, CDR2 YFSETQ. The CDR3 runs to 16 residues. DNA of the CDR3: TGCGCCAGCAGCGGAGGACTAGCGGGATCCTACAATGAGCAGTTCTTC. This codes for CASSGGLAGSYNEQFF. The full variable domain, with the rest looked up from reference TRBV5-1 and TRBJ2-1, is KAGVTQTPRYLIKTRGQQVTLSCSPISGHRSVSWYQQTPGQGLQFLFEYFSETQRNKGNFPGRFSGRQFSNSRSEMNVSTLELGDSALYLCASSGGLAGSYNEQFFGPGTRLTVL.

In this sample, this clone turned up a few times. The chain recombines TRBV7-2 with TRBJ2-3; D call uncertain. V was trimmed by 3 bases and J by 9 bases, leaving 7 bases between them. This CDR3 spans 11 amino acids. Germline CDR1 reads SGHTA; CDR2 reads FQGNSA. This chain's CDR3 is CASSFDGTQYF. The CDR3 coding sequence is TGTGCCAGCAGCTTTGACGGAACGCAGTATTTT.

This clone was counted at least ten times. The rearrangement uses TRBV19 and TRBJ2-7; D gene unclear. The CDR3 is 12 amino acids. The germline V gene has CDR1 LNHDA and CDR2 SQIVND (reference sequence). Trimming removed 3 bases from V and 6 bases from J, with 9 bases in between. CDR3 sequence reads: CASSMFPGEQYF. Here the CDR3 DNA reads TGTGCCAGTAGTATGTTCCCGGGCGAGCAGTACTTC.

The V and J genes are TRBV18 and TRBJ2-7; the D is unclear. Germline CDR1 is KGHSH and CDR2 is LQKENI. CDR3 size: 12 residues. V was shortened by 5 bases and J by 3 bases, with 8 bases between the two germline ends. CDR3 in DNA: TGTGCCAGCTCAAATCGAATCTACGAGCAGTACTTC. Encoded protein: CASSNRIYEQYF.

The table lists this clone with a few counts. The sample has other DNA sequences that encode this CDR3 too. The chain employs TRBV6-1 and TRBJ2-7; D remains ambiguous. From germline, CDR1 is MNHNS and CDR2 SASEGT. V shed 6 bases and J shed 2 bases, with 5 bases lying between them. This CDR3 spans 11 amino acids. CDR3 residues: CASRGTYEQYF. CDR3 nucleotides: TGTGCCAGCAGGGGCACCTACGAGCAGTACTTC.

DNA of the CDR3: TGTGCCTGGAGTGCGGGACAGGGCTTGCAGCCCCAGCATTTT. Encoded protein: CAWSAGQGLQPQHF. J is TRBJ1-5 and V is TRBV30, with 9 bases lining up with TRBD1. CDR3 length: 14 residues. V trimming: 1 base; J trimming: 7 bases; junction bases outside the gene matches: 5. Germline loops: CDR1 GTSNPN, CDR2 SVGIG (reference sequence).

This clone was counted a few times. This CDR3 is also generated by other DNA sequences in the sample. The chain employs TRBV18 and TRBJ2-1, with 10 bases fitting TRBD1. The germline V gene encodes CDR1 KGHSH and CDR2 LQKENI. The length of the CDR3 is 13 residues. The V and J ends lost 3 bases and 8 bases, in that order; junction bases with no gene match: 1. In DNA, the CDR3 is TGTGCCAGCTCACCCGGACAGGGGGATGAGCAGTTCTTC. This gives the protein CASSPGQGDEQFF.

The V and J genes are TRBV27 and TRBJ2-1, with 7 bases that match TRBD1. Germline CDR1 reads MNHEY; CDR2 reads SMNVEV (reference sequence). Trimming took 6 bases from V and 9 from J; bases not matched to a gene: 5. The CDR3 is 12 amino acids. The CDR3 sequence: CASSSTGTEQFF. The DNA for the CDR3 is TGTGCCAGCAGCTCGACAGGGACTGAGCAGTTCTTC.

This chain links TRBV2 with TRBJ1-1; TRBD1 aligns across 7 bases. Trimming at V came to 6 bases and at J to 4 bases, leaving 8 bases not matched to a gene. This CDR3 spans 14 amino acids. Germline values: CDR1 SNHLY, CDR2 FYNNEI. DNA of the CDR3: TGTGCCAGCAGCCTGACAGGGTTGGGCACTGAAGCTTTCTTT. Protein sequence: CASSLTGLGTEAFF.

This clone was recorded once. The chain is built from TRBV30 and TRBJ2-5, with 11 bases lining up with TRBD2. Losses at the gene ends were 0 bases for V and 3 bases for J; bases not matched to a gene: 3. The CDR3 totals 15 residues. The germline CDR1 and CDR2 sequences are GTSNPN and SVGIG (reference sequence). In DNA form, the CDR3 reads TGTGCCTGGAGTGTAACTAGCGGGAGTAAAGAGACCCAGTACTTC. Protein product: CAWSVTSGSKETQYF.

The V and J genes are TRBV5-4 and TRBJ2-5, with 11 bases lining up with TRBD2. The CDR3 has 15 amino acids. Germline V CDR1 and CDR2: SGHNT, YYREEE (reference sequence). V trimming: 1 base; J trimming: 4 bases; junction bases outside the gene matches: 3. The chain's CDR3 is CASSLILAGVETQYF. As DNA, the CDR3 is TGTGCCAGCAGCTTGATACTAGCGGGAGTAGAGACCCAGTACTTC.

About this clone: The germline gene is not matched at one end of the junction; a read error may be the cause. The rearrangement uses TRBV18 and TRBJ2-1; 8 nucleotides align to TRBD2. Germline assignment: CDR1 KGHSH and CDR2 LQKENI. The CDR3 runs to 16 residues. CDR3 nucleotide sequence: TGTGCCAGCTCACCTCCAAGCGGGAGCTCCCACAATGAGCAGTTCTTC. Protein product: CASSPPSGSSHNEQFF. The full variable domain, its missing parts supplied by reference TRBV18 and TRBJ2-1, is NAGVMQNPRHLVRRRGQEARLRCSPMKGHSHVYWYRQLPEEGLKFMVYLQKENIIDESGMPKERFSAEFPKEGPSILRIQQVVRGDSAAYFCASSPPSGSSHNEQFFGPGTRLTVL.

The V and J genes are TRBV4-1 and TRBJ2-7; D is uncertain. Germline V lookup: CDR1 MGHRA, CDR2 YSYEKL. The CDR3 length is 15 residues. Trimming left V 1 base short and J 3 bases short, with 13 bases between. The CDR3 loop reads CASSQAHTGVYEQYF. As DNA, the CDR3 is TGCGCCAGCAGCCAAGCACACACGGGCGTCTACGAGCAGTACTTC.

The CDR3 DNA follows: TGTGCCAGCAGTTACAGGGGTGGGCAGCCCCAGCATTTT. It encodes CASSYRGGQPQHF. V usage is TRBV7-2 and J usage is TRBJ1-5, with TRBD1 matching over 7 bases. J was trimmed by 7 bases and V by 6 bases; bases with no gene match: 6. The CDR3 runs to 13 residues. Per the germline V gene, CDR1 is SGHTA and CDR2 is FQGNSA. The full variable domain, with the rest looked up from reference TRBV7-2 and TRBJ1-5, is GAGVSQSPSNKVTEKGKDVELRCDPISGHTALYWYRQSLGQGLEFLIYFQGNSAPDKSGLPSDRFSAERTGGSVSTLTIQRTQQEDSAVYLCASSYRGGQPQHFGDGTRLSIL.

V is TRBV5-1 and J is TRBJ2-2; no definite D call. CDR3 length: 13 residues. Germline-derived CDR1 and CDR2 are SGHRS and YFSETQ. Trimming removed 0 bases at V and 3 bases at J, with 3 bases between. The CDR3 reads CASSLAYTGELFF. The CDR3 DNA follows: TGCGCCAGCAGCTTGGCTTACACCGGGGAGCTGTTTTTT.

The chain uses TRBV5-1 and TRBJ1-2, with unresolved D. V was shortened by 1 base and J by 4 bases, with 14 bases between the two germline ends. Per the germline V gene, CDR1 is SGHRS and CDR2 is YFSETQ. The CDR3 is 15 amino acids. The chain's CDR3 is CASSLSTQITYGYTF. The CDR3 nucleotides are TGCGCCAGCAGCTTGAGTACTCAGATTACCTATGGCTACACCTTC. Together with reference TRBV5-1 and TRBJ1-2, the CDR3 gives the full variable domain: KAGVTQTPRYLIKTRGQQVTLSCSPISGHRSVSWYQQTPGQGLQFLFEYFSETQRNKGNFPGRFSGRQFSNSRSEMNVSTLELGDSALYLCASSLSTQITYGYTFGSGTRLTVV.

The rearrangement joins TRBV2 to TRBJ2-1; D is unresolved. This CDR3 is built from 12 residues. Per germline, CDR1 SNHLY and CDR2 FYNNEI. V was trimmed by 2 bases and J by 9 bases, leaving 8 bases between them. DNA of the CDR3: TGTGCCAGCAGTGAAAGGCGGACTGAGCAGTTCTTC. Protein: CASSERRTEQFF.

CDR3 in amino acids: CASSATGSRNTEAFF. CDR3 coding DNA: TGCGCCAGCAGTGCCACAGGGTCTCGGAACACTGAAGCTTTCTTT. The chain carries TRBV10-1 and TRBJ1-1; tentative D call: TRBD1 (6 bases). Germline V gene sequence: CDR1 WNHNN, CDR2 SYGVQD (reference sequence). The CDR3 spans 15 residues. The V end was cut by 4 bases, the J end by 1 base, with 13 bases between.

The gene calls are TRBV9 and TRBJ2-5; D gene uncertain. The V end lost 1 base, the J end lost 5 bases, and 18 bases lay between the germline ends. CDR1 is SGDLS and CDR2 is YYNGEE in the germline V gene. The CDR3 spans 16 residues. The CDR3 loop is CASSVSGRLAVETQYF. In DNA, the CDR3 is TGTGCCAGCAGCGTATCCGGACGACTGGCAGTGGAGACCCAGTACTTC.